This entry lists 29 T cell receptor beta chains sequenced from one sample in a study of blood T cell repertoires in COVID-19. Sequenced by immunoSEQ multiplex PCR; TCRdb stores in-frame clones only, minus some. The profile covers under 400,000 clones, with around 90% appearing a single time and less than 3.5% taken by the ten largest. Material for sequencing was peripheral blood. Source of these receptors: a woman aged 25 to 39 with COVID-19, enrolled during active disease.

The V call is TRBV21-1, the J call TRBJ2-7; the table's D call, TRBD2, was not checked against the DNA. TRBV21-1 is recorded as a pseudogene. The CDR3 has 15 amino acids. The CDR3 here is CASSKELGQSYEQYF. CDR3 nucleotides: TGTGCCAGCAGCAAAGAACTAGGCCAGTCCTACGAGCAGTACTTC.

The CDR3 reads CASRGPMNTEAFF. The CDR3, as DNA: TGTGCCAGTAGAGGTCCGATGAACACTGAAGCTTTCTTT. This rearrangement joins TRBV2 to TRBJ1-1; D is ambiguous. Trimming pared 9 bases from V and 0 bases from J, leaving 11 bases between. The CDR3 consists of 13 residues. Germline V lookup: CDR1 SNHLY, CDR2 FYNNEI. The entire variable domain, with the rest obtained from reference TRBV2 and TRBJ1-1, is as follows: EPEVTQTPSHQVTQMGQEVILRCVPISNHLYFYWYRQILGQKVEFLVSFYNNEISEKSEIFDDQFSVERPDGSNFTLKIRSTKLEDSAMYFCASRGPMNTEAFFGQGTRLTVV.

J is TRBJ1-2 and V is TRBV5-6, with TRBD1 as a possible D gene (5 bases). The CDR3 has 16 residues. The germline V gene encodes CDR1 SGHDT and CDR2 YYEEEE. V gave up 4 bases and J gave up 4 bases, with 20 bases separating them. The CDR3 protein is CASSRTTDSSVYGYTF. CDR3 nucleotide sequence: TGTGCCAGCAGCAGAACGACTGACAGCTCCGTCTATGGCTACACCTTC.

The V call is TRBV10-3, the J call TRBJ1-5, with 8 bases that match TRBD1. With V trimmed by 5 bases and J by 4 bases, 4 bases remained unmatched. This CDR3 has 14 amino acids. Germline V gene data show CDR1 as ENHRY and CDR2 as SYGVKD. The CDR3 protein is CAISNGQGNQPQHF. In DNA form, the CDR3 reads TGTGCCATCAGTAACGGACAGGGAAATCAGCCCCAGCATTTT.

The chain has TRBV15 and TRBJ1-3; 8 positions agree with TRBD1. The CDR3 consists of 15 residues. From germline, CDR1 is LNHNV and CDR2 YYDKDF (reference sequence). V lost 4 bases and J lost 9; bases outside the gene matches: 11. The CDR3 region has the DNA TGTGCCACCAGCAACAGGACAGGGTTTGGCGGCACCATATATTTT. Amino acid sequence: CATSNRTGFGGTIYF.

The V call is TRBV19, the J call TRBJ2-1; 10 nucleotides align to TRBD2. V was clipped by 4 bases and J by 6 bases; unmatched bases: 0. The CDR3 is 13 residues long. Germline assignment: CDR1 LNHDA and CDR2 SQIVND (reference sequence). The CDR3: CASSKREGNEQFF. The CDR3 nucleotides read TGTGCCAGTAGTAAGCGGGAGGGCAATGAGCAGTTCTTC.

V is TRBV30 and J is TRBJ1-5, with a weak D call TRBD1 (5 bases). V was clipped by 1 base and J by 3 bases, with 16 bases between them. CDR3 length: 16 residues. Germline CDR1 and CDR2: GTSNPN and SVGIG (reference sequence). This CDR3 is CAWSEGALLVNQPQHF. CDR3 in DNA: TGTGCCTGGAGTGAAGGGGCGCTGCTGGTCAATCAGCCCCAGCATTTT.

The chain employs TRBV5-1 and TRBJ2-1; 15 bases agree with TRBD2. V lost 6 bases to trimming and J lost 7 bases; unmatched junction nucleotides: 5. The CDR3 extends over 15 amino acids. Germline assignment: CDR1 SGHRS and CDR2 YFSETQ. The CDR3 DNA sequence: TGCGCCAGCACATTAGGGACTAGCGGGGGGAATGAGCAGTTCTTC. It translates to CASTLGTSGGNEQFF.

The V call is TRBV30, the J call TRBJ1-2, with TRBD1 matching over 12 bases. Germline V gene data show CDR1 as GTSNPN and CDR2 as SVGIG (reference sequence). The ends lost 3 bases at V and 4 bases at J; junction bases unmatched: 6. The CDR3 extends over 15 amino acids. The CDR3 nucleotides read TGTGCCTGGAGCCCGGGACAGGGGGCAACCTATGGCTACACCTTC. The encoded protein is CAWSPGQGATYGYTF.

The V and J genes are TRBV9 and TRBJ2-7; 14 bases match TRBD2. The germline V gene has CDR1 SGDLS and CDR2 YYNGEE. The CDR3 is 15 amino acids. Trimming at V came to 4 bases and at J to 3 bases, leaving 3 bases not matched to a gene. The CDR3 loop reads CASSPGTSGGYEQYF. Written as DNA, the CDR3 is TGTGCCAGCAGCCCCGGGACTAGCGGGGGCTACGAGCAGTACTTC.

V and J are TRBV3-1 (or the pseudogene TRBV3-2) and TRBJ2-5, with D unresolved. Germline V lookup: CDR1 LGHDT, CDR2 YNNKEL (reference sequence). The CDR3 runs 15 residues. The ends were cut back, 0 bases at V and 2 bases at J, with 10 bases in the middle. The CDR3 coding sequence is TGTGCCAGCAGCCAAGAGCCACAGTTACAAGAGACCCAGTACTTC. Translated: CASSQEPQLQETQYF.

This sequence joins TRBV18 and TRBJ1-3; D remains unclear. This CDR3 spans 15 amino acids. V was pared by 1 base and J by 2 bases, with 9 bases between. Germline CDR1 is KGHSH and CDR2 is LQKENI. The CDR3 loop is CASSPLEGTGNTIYF. The CDR3 DNA reads as TGTGCCAGCTCACCACTGGAGGGAACTGGAAACACCATATATTTT.

This sequence joins TRBV18 and TRBJ1-5; the D is unclear. The length of the CDR3 is 13 residues. V dropped 5 bases and J dropped 5 bases, with 10 bases sitting between them. Germline CDR1 KGHSH, CDR2 LQKENI. The CDR3 spells CASSGNRDQPQHF. The CDR3 region has the DNA TGTGCCAGCTCAGGTAATCGGGATCAGCCCCAGCATTTT.

This rearrangement joins TRBV27 to TRBJ1-5; no definite D call. This CDR3 spans 15 amino acids. Germline V gene sequence: CDR1 MNHEY, CDR2 SMNVEV (reference sequence). V was cut by 5 bases and J by 0 bases, with 11 bases left in between. The CDR3 DNA reads TGTGCCAGCAGTCCCGTCGGGAATAGCAATCAGCCCCAGCATTTT. The encoded protein is CASSPVGNSNQPQHF.

This rearrangement joins TRBV5-1 to TRBJ2-7; D might be TRBD1 (6 bases). The CDR3 extends over 15 amino acids. Trimming took off 2 bases at V and 3 bases at J, with 15 bases between the two ends. Germline loops: CDR1 SGHRS, CDR2 YFSETQ. CDR3 amino acids: CASSLVTGLLYEQYF. CDR3 coding DNA: TGCGCCAGCAGCTTAGTAACAGGGCTTCTCTACGAGCAGTACTTC.

The genes are TRBV4-1 and TRBJ2-3; maybe TRBD1 (6 bases). Trimming cost V 0 bases and J 3 bases, with 19 bases left between them. CDR3 length: 18 amino acids. Germline V gene data show CDR1 as MGHRA and CDR2 as YSYEKL. The chain's CDR3 is CASSQDPVMGTGTDTQYF. CDR3 DNA: TGCGCCAGCAGCCAAGATCCGGTTATGGGAACAGGGACAGATACGCAGTATTTT.

The chain uses TRBV7-8 and TRBJ1-1, with 11 bases fitting TRBD1. J lost 6 bases, V lost 2 bases, and 5 bases had no gene match. The CDR3 contains 15 residues. Per the germline V gene, CDR1 is SGHVS and CDR2 is FQNEAQ. The CDR3 coding sequence is TGTGCCAGCAGCTTAAGGGGACAGGGGGGCTCTGAAGCTTTCTTT. Its translation: CASSLRGQGGSEAFF.

The rearrangement links TRBV18 to TRBJ1-2, with D perhaps matching TRBD1 (6 bases). CDR1 is KGHSH and CDR2 is LQKENI in the germline V gene. Trimming cost V 1 base and J 3 bases, with 9 bases left between them. The CDR3 totals 14 residues. CDR3 sequence reads: CASSPLTGYYGYTF. CDR3 nucleotides: TGTGCCAGCTCACCACTCACAGGGTACTATGGCTACACCTTC. Together with reference TRBV18 and TRBJ1-2, the CDR3 gives the full variable domain: NAGVMQNPRHLVRRRGQEARLRCSPMKGHSHVYWYRQLPEEGLKFMVYLQKENIIDESGMPKERFSAEFPKEGPSILRIQQVVRGDSAAYFCASSPLTGYYGYTFGSGTRLTVV.

The rearrangement links TRBV24-1 to TRBJ2-3; 12 positions agree with TRBD1. With 3 bases clipped from V and 6 bases from J, the junction kept 6 bases outside the gene matches. The CDR3 spans 16 residues. Germline V gene sequence: CDR1 KGHDR, CDR2 SFDVKD. The CDR3 nucleotides read TGTGCCACCAGTGATCCCGGGACAGGGGGCTTTGATACGCAGTATTTT. It is translated as CATSDPGTGGFDTQYF.

The rearrangement uses TRBV30 and TRBJ1-1; D gene ambiguous. The CDR3 is made up of 12 amino acids. CDR1 and CDR2 from the germline V gene are GTSNPN and SVGIG (reference sequence). The V gene lost 5 bases and the J gene lost 6 bases, with 13 bases spanning the gap. The CDR3 sequence: CAWENLEAEAFF. The CDR3 nucleotides are TGTGCCTGGGAGAACCTGGAGGCTGAAGCTTTCTTT.

CDR3 in amino acids: CSVEEGAPRFTDTQYF. CDR3 nucleotides: TGCAGCGTTGAGGAAGGGGCCCCACGTTTCACAGATACGCAGTATTTT. J is TRBJ2-3 and V is TRBV29-1; D possibly corresponds to TRBD1 (5 bases). CDR1 is SQVTM and CDR2 is ANQGSEA in the germline V gene. The CDR3 length is 16 residues. The V end lost 3 bases, the J end lost 2 bases, and 18 bases lay between the germline ends.

The V gene is TRBV7-9, the J gene TRBJ1-2; tentative D call: TRBD1 (5 bases). CDR1 SEHNR and CDR2 FQNEAQ come from the germline V gene (reference sequence). V was shortened by 8 bases and J by 12 bases, with 13 bases between the two germline ends. This CDR3 comprises 10 residues. In DNA form, the CDR3 reads TGTGCCAGCGGCTATCAGGGTCACACCTTC. It specifies CASGYQGHTF.

The chain couples TRBV21-1 to TRBJ1-3; TRBD1 was called by the table and not checked on the DNA. TRBV21-1 counts as a pseudogene. The CDR3 is made up of 15 amino acids. CDR3 nucleotide sequence: TGTGCCAGCAGCAAAGCTCCGTGGCAGGGAAACACCATATATTTT. Protein: CASSKAPWQGNTIYF.

CDR3 nucleotides: TGTGCCAGTAGTTCCCAACAAAACACTGAAGCTTTCTTT. As protein: CASSSQQNTEAFF. V usage is TRBV19 and J usage is TRBJ1-1; D is ambiguous. Trimming shortened V by 5 bases and J by 2 bases, and 9 bases separated the two germline ends. The CDR3 runs 13 residues. Germline-derived CDR1 and CDR2 are LNHDA and SQIVND (reference sequence). Drawing the rest from reference TRBV19 and TRBJ1-1, the complete variable domain is DGGITQSPKYLFRKEGQNVTLSCEQNLNHDAMYWYRQDPGQGLRLIYYSQIVNDFQKGDIAEGYSVSREKKESFPLTVTSAQKNPTAFYLCASSSQQNTEAFFGQGTRLTVV.

DNA for the CDR3: TGTGCCACCAGCAGAGCGGGGTCGGGGGTTCAGCCCCAGCATTTT. Amino acid sequence: CATSRAGSGVQPQHF. The chain employs TRBV15 and TRBJ1-5; TRBD1 might be the D (5 bases). CDR1 and CDR2 (germline): LNHNV, YYDKDF (reference sequence). V lost 1 base and J 6 bases, leaving 13 bases between the germline ends. The CDR3 is 15 amino acids.

CDR3 DNA: TGTGCCAGTAGTCAACTGAACGTAGATAATTCACCCCTCCACTTT. Its protein is CASSQLNVDNSPLHF. V usage is TRBV19 and J usage is TRBJ1-6; the D is unclear. This CDR3 is built from 15 residues. The germline gives CDR1 LNHDA, CDR2 SQIVND (reference sequence). The germline V and J ends were trimmed by 5 bases and 5 bases, with 13 bases remaining between them.

Comments on this clone: The same CDR3 arises from other DNA sequences in this sample as well. This chain joins TRBV5-1 and TRBJ1-1; perhaps TRBD1 as D (6 bases). Between the trimmed V and J ends, which lost 0 bases and 0 bases, there was a span of 6 bases. This CDR3 region has 14 residues. Germline lookup yields CDR1 SGHRS and CDR2 YFSETQ. CDR3 sequence: CASSLGTVNTEAFF. DNA of the CDR3: TGCGCCAGCAGCTTGGGGACAGTGAACACTGAAGCTTTCTTT. Filled out from reference TRBV5-1 and TRBJ1-1, the complete variable domain reads KAGVTQTPRYLIKTRGQQVTLSCSPISGHRSVSWYQQTPGQGLQFLFEYFSETQRNKGNFPGRFSGRQFSNSRSEMNVSTLELGDSALYLCASSLGTVNTEAFFGQGTRLTVV.

In this sample, this clone turned up a few times. The chain carries TRBV2 and TRBJ2-1, with 13 bases identical to TRBD2. Trimming cost V 6 bases and J 4 bases; bases outside gene matches: 0. The CDR3 consists of 14 residues. The germline CDR1 and CDR2 sequences are SNHLY and FYNNEI. In nucleotides, the CDR3 is TGTGCCAGCAGGGGACTAGCGGGGTACAATGAGCAGTTCTTC. Protein sequence: CASRGLAGYNEQFF. The full variable domain, completed using reference TRBV2 and TRBJ2-1, is EPEVTQTPSHQVTQMGQEVILRCVPISNHLYFYWYRQILGQKVEFLVSFYNNEISEKSEIFDDQFSVERPDGSNFTLKIRSTKLEDSAMYFCASRGLAGYNEQFFGPGTRLTVL.

The V gene is TRBV19, the J gene TRBJ1-5, with 7 bases fitting TRBD1. CDR3 length: 13 residues. V shed 5 bases, J shed 6 bases, and the junction held 4 bases outside the gene matches. Germline V gene sequence: CDR1 LNHDA, CDR2 SQIVND (reference sequence). CDR3 sequence (DNA): TGTGCCAGTAGTCTGACAGGGCCTCAGCCCCAGCATTTT. Translation: CASSLTGPQPQHF.